This TCR beta chain was sequenced during a study of T cells after yellow fever vaccination. General study points: Reappearance after the booster was seen for most primary-vaccination clones, at roughly 96% CD4 and about 90% CD8. There was a small share of clonotypes that showed up in both the CD4 and CD8 compartments. Abundant bulk-derived clonotypes could contaminate FACS-sorted repertoires.

Of note for this clonotype: The antigen is undetermined.

TCRdb analysed the 5' RACE reads with MiXCR anew, one entry per CDR3 protein. The sample gives about 400,000 distinct CDR3 sequences, about 9.9% of which show up once; more than 15% is in the top ten. CDR3 length: 14 residues. Germline V CDR1 and CDR2: MNHNS, SASEGT. The rearrangement links TRBV6-1 to TRBJ2-1, with 10 nucleotides matching TRBD1. The receptor's source is a man aged 18-30 years who received the YFV17D yellow fever vaccine. Specimen: PBMCs, collected on the day of the first yellow fever vaccination. In nucleotides, the CDR3 is TGTGCTCTTAAGTCGGGACAGGGGACAGGTGAGCAGTTCTTC. The encoded protein is CALKSGQGTGEQFF.